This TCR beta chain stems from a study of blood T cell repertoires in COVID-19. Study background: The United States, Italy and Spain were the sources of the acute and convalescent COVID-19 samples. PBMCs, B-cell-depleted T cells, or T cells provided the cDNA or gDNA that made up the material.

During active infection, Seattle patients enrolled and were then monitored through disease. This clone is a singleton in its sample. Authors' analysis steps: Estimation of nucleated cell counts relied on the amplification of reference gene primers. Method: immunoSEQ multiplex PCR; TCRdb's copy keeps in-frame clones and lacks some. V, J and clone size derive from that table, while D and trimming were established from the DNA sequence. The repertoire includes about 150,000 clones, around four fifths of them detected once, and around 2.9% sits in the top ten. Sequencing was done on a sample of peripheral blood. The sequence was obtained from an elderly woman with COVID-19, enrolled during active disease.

CDR3 in DNA: TGTGCCAGCAGCCCGGGGGGGACGGGCTATGGCTACACCTTC. Protein product: CASSPGGTGYGYTF. The chain carries TRBV28 and TRBJ1-2; the D gene is possibly TRBD1 (5 bases). CDR3 length equals 14 residues. V lost 6 bases to trimming and J lost 4 bases, with 15 bases between them. Germline CDR1 and CDR2: MDHEN and SYDVKM.